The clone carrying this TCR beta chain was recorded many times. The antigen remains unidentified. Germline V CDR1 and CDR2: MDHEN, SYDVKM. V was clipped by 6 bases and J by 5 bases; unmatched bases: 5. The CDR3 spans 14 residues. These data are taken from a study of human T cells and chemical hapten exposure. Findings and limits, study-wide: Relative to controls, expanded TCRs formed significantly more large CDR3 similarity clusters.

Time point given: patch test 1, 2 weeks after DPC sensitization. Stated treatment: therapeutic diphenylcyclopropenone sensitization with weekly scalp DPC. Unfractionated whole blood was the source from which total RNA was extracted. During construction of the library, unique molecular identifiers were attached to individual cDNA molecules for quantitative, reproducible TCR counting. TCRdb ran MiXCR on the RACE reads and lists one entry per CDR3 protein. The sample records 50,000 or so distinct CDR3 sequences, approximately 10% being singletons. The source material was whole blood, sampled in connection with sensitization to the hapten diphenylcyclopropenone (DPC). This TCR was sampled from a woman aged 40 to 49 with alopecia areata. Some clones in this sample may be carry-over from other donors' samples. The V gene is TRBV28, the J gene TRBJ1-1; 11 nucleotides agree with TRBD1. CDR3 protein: CASSTGTGGTEAFF. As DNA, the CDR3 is TGTGCCAGCAGCACCGGGACAGGGGGTACTGAAGCTTTCTTT.